This passage covers 16 T cell receptor beta chains from one sample sequenced in a study of shared clonotypes between healthy human individuals. Here immunoSEQ multiplex PCR was the method, and the copy in TCRdb shows in-frame clones only, minus some. Of 2 million to 2.5 million clones listed, roughly 94% are singletons. The material sequenced was naive CD4+ T cells sorted from blood. Noted subset: CD45RA+ positively selected. Every receptor here comes from a man aged 18 to 30 in good health.

This rearrangement joins TRBV10-3 to TRBJ2-5; a possible D gene is TRBD2 (7 bases). In germline, CDR1 is ENHRY, CDR2 SYGVKD. V dropped 2 bases and J dropped 2 bases, with 12 bases sitting between them. The CDR3 extends over 15 amino acids. The CDR3 coding sequence is TGTGCCATCAGTGAGCCACGGGGGGCGCAAGAGACCCAGTACTTC. This translates into CAISEPRGAQETQYF.

The chain uses TRBV11-3 and TRBJ1-1, with D possibly TRBD1 on 6 matching bases. Trimming shortened V by 5 bases and J by 0 bases, and 10 bases separated the two germline ends. CDR3 size: 14 residues. Germline values: CDR1 SGHNT, CDR2 YENEEA. The DNA of the CDR3 is TGTGCCAGCAGCCAACAGGGCATGAACACTGAAGCTTTCTTT. It is translated as CASSQQGMNTEAFF. The full variable domain, with the rest looked up from reference TRBV11-3 and TRBJ1-1, is EAGVVQSPRYKIIEKKQPVAFWCNPISGHNTLYWYLQNLGQGPELLIRYENEEAVDDSQLPKDRFSAERLKGVDSTLKIQPAELGDSAVYLCASSQQGMNTEAFFGQGTRLTVV.

This chain uses TRBV11-3 with TRBJ2-2; 11 bases are a match to TRBD1. The CDR3 runs to 16 residues. Germline CDR1 reads SGHNT; CDR2 reads YENEEA. V was pared by 6 bases and J by 7 bases, with 10 bases of the junction left unmatched. The CDR3 is CASSSPDRGQGGELFF. The CDR3 DNA sequence: TGTGCCAGCAGTTCCCCGGACAGGGGGCAAGGCGGGGAGCTGTTTTTT.

The V and J genes are TRBV11-2 and TRBJ2-3, with TRBD2 matching 11 bases. CDR1 and CDR2 from the germline V gene are SGHAT and FQNNGV. This CDR3 contains 18 residues. Germline trimming cut 5 bases from V and 2 bases from J; bases unmatched to any gene: 12. CDR3 region: CASSRWRGLAEITDTQYF. CDR3 DNA sequence: TGTGCCAGCAGCCGCTGGAGGGGACTAGCGGAGATCACAGATACGCAGTATTTT.

The chain has TRBV5-1 and TRBJ1-1; D remains unclear. This CDR3 spans 15 amino acids. Trimming took off 0 bases at V and 6 bases at J, with 15 bases between the two ends. Germline CDR1 SGHRS, CDR2 YFSETQ. CDR3: CASSLDLGGRAEAFF. CDR3 DNA sequence: TGCGCCAGCAGCTTGGACCTGGGCGGAAGGGCTGAAGCTTTCTTT.

In the case of this clone: Within the sample, other DNA sequences also encode this same CDR3. The rearrangement uses TRBV7-9 and TRBJ2-7; TRBD2 aligns across 8 bases. The CDR3 totals 14 residues. Germline CDR1 SEHNR, CDR2 FQNEAQ (reference sequence). V lost 4 bases and J lost 2; bases outside the gene matches: 4. The DNA of the CDR3 is TGTGCCAGCAGCTCTCTAGCGGGCACCTACGAGCAGTACTTC. Translating gives CASSSLAGTYEQYF.

A note on this clone: Other DNA sequences from this sample encode an identical CDR3 as well. J is TRBJ2-3 and V is TRBV7-9, with unresolved D. The V gene's germline CDR1 is SEHNR and CDR2 FQNEAQ (reference sequence). This CDR3 spans 15 amino acids. Trimming shortened V by 0 bases and J by 0 bases, and 7 bases separated the two germline ends. CDR3 sequence: CASSLAGSSTDTQYF. In DNA, the CDR3 is TGTGCCAGCAGCTTAGCAGGGTCTAGCACAGATACGCAGTATTTT.

The genes are TRBV28 and TRBJ2-7; D ambiguous. CDR1 and CDR2 (germline): MDHEN, SYDVKM. This CDR3 is built from 12 residues. The V end was cut by 6 bases, the J end by 6 bases, with 12 bases between. CDR3 coding DNA: TGTGCCAGCAGGCAGAGCTGGGGCGAGCAGTACTTC. Its translation: CASRQSWGEQYF.

The V and J genes are TRBV11-2 and TRBJ2-5; 7 bases map to TRBD1. Per the germline V gene, CDR1 is SGHAT and CDR2 is FQNNGV. The CDR3 extends over 14 amino acids. The ends lost 7 bases at V and 5 bases at J; junction bases unmatched: 10. This CDR3 is CASTQTGEYETQYF. CDR3 DNA sequence: TGTGCCAGCACCCAAACAGGGGAATATGAGACCCAGTACTTC.

The chain joins TRBV10-1 to TRBJ1-4; D is possibly TRBD1 (6 bases). V was cut by 6 bases and J by 5 bases, with 10 bases left in between. This CDR3 has 13 residues. Germline-derived CDR1 and CDR2 are WNHNN and SYGVQD (reference sequence). CDR3 in DNA: TGCGCCAGCAGAAGGACAGAAAATGAAAAACTGTTTTTT. It is translated as CASRRTENEKLFF.

The chain employs TRBV11-2 and TRBJ1-5; possible D gene TRBD1, 5 bases. The germline CDR1 and CDR2 sequences are SGHAT and FQNNGV. Deletions cut 5 bases from V and 0 bases from J, with 8 bases between. This CDR3 region has 14 residues. CDR3 in amino acids: CASSPGYSNQPQHF. The CDR3 bases are TGTGCCAGCAGCCCAGGGTATAGCAATCAGCCCCAGCATTTT.

The rearrangement links TRBV10-3 to TRBJ1-2, with a weak D call TRBD1 (6 bases). The V end was cut by 10 bases, the J end by 3 bases, with 15 bases between. CDR1 ENHRY and CDR2 SYGVKD come from the germline V gene. CDR3 length equals 13 residues. The CDR3 bases are TGTGCCACCGGAGCAGGGGACTACTATGGCTACACCTTC. Its protein product is CATGAGDYYGYTF.

The chain combines TRBV4-1 with TRBJ1-4, with a tentative D call TRBD1 (6 bases). Germline CDR1 MGHRA, CDR2 YSYEKL. The CDR3 covers 16 residues. Trimming left V 4 bases short and J 0 bases short, with 12 bases between. In nucleotides, the CDR3 is TGCGCCAGCAGCCCCGCCGGGGGCGCAACTAATGAAAAACTGTTTTTT. Amino acid sequence: CASSPAGGATNEKLFF.

The chain employs TRBV28 and TRBJ2-7, with D possibly matching TRBD1 (6 bases). This CDR3 is built from 15 residues. Germline CDR1 MDHEN, CDR2 SYDVKM. Trimming took off 6 bases at V and 1 base at J, with 16 bases between the two ends. The CDR3, as DNA: TGTGCCAGCAGCTTCCATCAGGGGAGATCCTACGAGCAGTACTTC. Translated: CASSFHQGRSYEQYF.

The chain has TRBV2 and TRBJ1-2; D is uncertain. Germline CDR1 reads SNHLY; CDR2 reads FYNNEI. The germline V and J ends were trimmed by 5 bases and 11 bases, with 9 bases remaining between them. This CDR3 is 10 amino acids long. The CDR3 sequence is CASSYVRYTF. The DNA of the CDR3 is TGTGCCAGCAGTTATGTCCGTTACACCTTC. Filled out from reference TRBV2 and TRBJ1-2, the complete variable domain reads EPEVTQTPSHQVTQMGQEVILRCVPISNHLYFYWYRQILGQKVEFLVSFYNNEISEKSEIFDDQFSVERPDGSNFTLKIRSTKLEDSAMYFCASSYVRYTFGSGTRLTVV.

CDR3 amino acids: CASSISPHRPGKESPLHF. The CDR3 nucleotides are TGTGCCAGCTCAATCTCCCCTCATCGGCCTGGGAAGGAATCACCCCTCCACTTT. This chain joins TRBV18 and TRBJ1-6; unclear D gene. Trimming shortened V by 5 bases and J by 10 bases, and 27 bases separated the two germline ends. This CDR3 is 18 amino acids long. Germline V gene data show CDR1 as KGHSH and CDR2 as LQKENI. The full variable domain, with the rest looked up from reference TRBV18 and TRBJ1-6, is NAGVMQNPRHLVRRRGQEARLRCSPMKGHSHVYWYRQLPEEGLKFMVYLQKENIIDESGMPKERFSAEFPKEGPSILRIQQVVRGDSAAYFCASSISPHRPGKESPLHFGNGTRLTVT.